The 8 T cell receptor beta chains given below trace back to one sample, sequenced in a study of blood T cell repertoires in COVID-19. The table came from immunoSEQ multiplex PCR; TCRdb's copy has only in-frame clones and leaves some out. Of about 12,000 clones in the sample, 90% are singletons; the top ten hold roughly an eighth. The sample consisted of peripheral blood. The source of these receptors is a man between 65 and 85 years old with active COVID-19.

With regard to this clone: Sequence at one end of the junction differs from germline and may be a read error. Here the CDR3 reads CASSLDRDYGYTF. The CDR3 DNA reads as TGTGCCAGCAGCTTAGACAGGGACTATGGCTACACCTTC. The chain joins TRBV12-3 or TRBV12-4 to TRBJ1-2; TRBD1 matches 7 bases. This CDR3 has 13 residues.

The chain carries TRBV24-1 and TRBJ1-3; TRBD1 is a possible D gene (5 bases). V was cut by 4 bases and J by 1 base, with 19 bases left in between. Germline CDR1 KGHDR, CDR2 SFDVKD. CDR3 size: 18 residues. The CDR3 loop is CATSEDTERGGSGNTIYF. CDR3 nucleotide sequence: TGTGCCACCAGTGAAGACACAGAAAGGGGTGGTTCTGGAAACACCATATATTTT.

The chain recombines TRBV7-8 with TRBJ2-3, with D possibly being TRBD1 (6 bases). The V end was cut by 5 bases, the J end by 7 bases, with 10 bases between. Looked up from germline, CDR1 is SGHVS and CDR2 is FQNEAQ. The CDR3 length is 12 residues. Here the CDR3 DNA reads TGTGCCAGCAGCCAGGACAGTAATACGCAGTATTTT. Residues: CASSQDSNTQYF.

The V and J genes are TRBV4-1 and TRBJ1-5; D is possibly TRBD1 (6 bases). The CDR3 has 17 residues. The germline gives CDR1 MGHRA, CDR2 YSYEKL. V was clipped by 0 bases and J by 0 bases, with 12 bases between them. DNA for the CDR3: TGCGCCAGCAGCCAAGAAGTAAGGGGGAATAGCAATCAGCCCCAGCATTTT. The encoded protein is CASSQEVRGNSNQPQHF.

This clone was found once. This chain connects TRBV4-1 to TRBJ1-2; D unclear. The ends were cut back, 0 bases at V and 2 bases at J, with 10 bases in the middle. Germline CDR1 MGHRA, CDR2 YSYEKL. The length of the CDR3 is 15 residues. CDR3 sequence (DNA): TGCGCCAGCAGCCAAGAGGCCCAGGCGAACTATGGCTACACCTTC. This sequence encodes CASSQEAQANYGYTF.

The chain recombines TRBV4-1 with TRBJ2-3; TRBD2 matches at 7 bases. The CDR3 runs to 11 residues. Germline assignment: CDR1 MGHRA and CDR2 YSYEKL. V lost 4 bases and J lost 8; bases outside the gene matches: 0. The DNA for the CDR3 is TGCGCCAGCAGCCCGGGGGGTACGCAGTATTTT. It specifies CASSPGGTQYF.

This sequence joins TRBV10-3 and TRBJ2-7; weak D call: TRBD2 (6 bases). CDR3 size: 15 residues. Trimming removed 3 bases at V and 4 bases at J, with 16 bases between. The germline gives CDR1 ENHRY, CDR2 SYGVKD. The CDR3 DNA reads TGTGCCATCAGTGATGGGTCGGGAGTGTCATACGAGCAGTACTTC. Protein: CAISDGSGVSYEQYF.

This rearrangement joins TRBV29-1 to TRBJ1-2, with TRBD1 matching over 10 bases. The germline gives CDR1 SQVTM, CDR2 ANQGSEA. The ends lost 6 bases at V and 9 bases at J; junction bases unmatched: 10. This CDR3 comprises 13 residues. The CDR3 protein is CSVRDRGNYRYTF. The CDR3 DNA reads TGCAGCGTCAGGGACAGGGGTAATTATCGCTACACCTTC.